This entry lists 20 T cell receptor beta chains sequenced from one sample in a study of blood T cell repertoires in COVID-19. Sequenced by immunoSEQ multiplex PCR; TCRdb stores in-frame clones only, minus some. This sample carries 95,000 or so clones, approximately 88% of them seen once, and the ten largest clones take more than 3%. Material for sequencing was peripheral blood. Every receptor here comes from a woman in her seventies with acute or convalescent COVID-19.

Here the CDR3 DNA reads TGTGCCAGCAGTAGCGGGATAGGCGCGGGTACGCAGTATTTT. Amino acids: CASSSGIGAGTQYF. The V and J genes are TRBV9 and TRBJ2-3; 8 bases map to TRBD2. Germline assignment: CDR1 SGDLS and CDR2 YYNGEE. V shed 5 bases, J shed 8 bases, and the junction held 10 bases outside the gene matches. There are 14 residues in the CDR3.

The V and J genes are TRBV28 and TRBJ1-2, with 7 positions matching TRBD1. Germline CDR1 and CDR2: MDHEN and SYDVKM. Trimming at V came to 10 bases and at J to 2 bases, leaving 7 bases not matched to a gene. The CDR3 sequence is 13 residues long. The CDR3 sequence: CATQKTGNYGYTF. As DNA, the CDR3 is TGTGCCACCCAGAAGACAGGGAACTATGGCTACACCTTC.

The chain uses TRBV4-1 and TRBJ1-4; tentative D call: TRBD1 (5 bases). V gave up 1 base and J gave up 3 bases, with 12 bases separating them. The germline V gene has CDR1 MGHRA and CDR2 YSYEKL. The CDR3 contains 16 residues. The CDR3 sequence: CASSQASGRPNEKLFF. The CDR3 DNA reads as TGCGCCAGCAGCCAAGCCTCAGGGAGGCCTAATGAAAAACTGTTTTTT.

The chain joins TRBV9 to TRBJ2-1; 7 bases are a match to TRBD2. CDR3 size: 15 residues. The junction had 7 bases not matched to a gene; V was cut back by 1 base and J by 6 bases. The V gene's germline CDR1 is SGDLS and CDR2 YYNGEE. This CDR3 is CASSVTSGTINEQFF. The CDR3, as DNA: TGTGCCAGCAGCGTAACCAGCGGGACTATCAATGAGCAGTTCTTC.

The gene calls are TRBV29-1 and TRBJ1-2; no definite D call. V was shortened by 2 bases and J by 7 bases, with 17 bases between the two germline ends. The CDR3 has 14 amino acids. Per the germline V gene, CDR1 is SQVTM and CDR2 is ANQGSEA. The CDR3 bases are TGCAGCGTTGAATTCGGGAGGCCCACTGGTGGCTACACCTTC. It encodes CSVEFGRPTGGYTF.

V is TRBV7-2 and J is TRBJ1-1; D gene unclear. Germline V lookup: CDR1 SGHTA, CDR2 FQGNSA. Trimming shortened V by 4 bases and J by 1 base, and 7 bases separated the two germline ends. This CDR3 is 13 amino acids long. CDR3 nucleotide sequence: TGTGCCAGCAGCTGGAACAGGAACACTGAAGCTTTCTTT. It is translated as CASSWNRNTEAFF.

The rearrangement joins TRBV24-1 to TRBJ2-2; 9 positions agree with TRBD2. V dropped 5 bases and J dropped 5; count of bases not matched to a gene: 14. This CDR3 has 18 residues. Germline-derived CDR1 and CDR2 are KGHDR and SFDVKD. The CDR3 here is CATSGLLAGPLRTGELFF. The CDR3 nucleotides read TGTGCCACCAGTGGCCTCCTAGCGGGACCCTTAAGAACCGGGGAGCTGTTTTTT.

The V and J genes are TRBV6-5 and TRBJ1-6, with a possible D match to TRBD1 (5 bases). The CDR3 sequence is 15 residues long. Germline V gives CDR1 MNHEY, CDR2 SVGAGI. V was cut by 2 bases and J by 4 bases, with 9 bases left in between. DNA for the CDR3: TGTGCCAGCAGTTACCGCCCAGGGTATAATTCACCCCTCCACTTT. It translates to CASSYRPGYNSPLHF.

The chain joins TRBV28 to TRBJ2-2; 7 bases align to TRBD2. The CDR3 is made up of 14 amino acids. Germline loops: CDR1 MDHEN, CDR2 SYDVKM. The ends lost 3 bases at V and 6 bases at J; junction bases unmatched: 4. The chain's CDR3 is CASSLAGRAGELFF. DNA for the CDR3: TGTGCCAGCAGTTTGGCGGGGAGGGCCGGGGAGCTGTTTTTT.

The V call is TRBV15, the J call TRBJ2-1, with 8 bases matching TRBD2. V shed 0 bases, J shed 5 bases, and the junction held 9 bases outside the gene matches. The CDR3 loop spans 17 amino acids. CDR1 and CDR2 from the germline V gene are LNHNV and YYDKDF (reference sequence). CDR3 protein: CATSREVAGSSNNEQFF. The CDR3, as DNA: TGTGCCACCAGCAGAGAGGTAGCGGGGAGCTCTAACAATGAGCAGTTCTTC.

The V gene is TRBV6-5, the J gene TRBJ2-1; 7 bases line up with TRBD2. Looked up from germline, CDR1 is MNHEY and CDR2 is SVGAGI. The V and J ends lost 4 bases and 8 bases, in that order; junction bases with no gene match: 8. There are 14 residues in the CDR3. CDR3 in DNA: TGTGCCAGCAGTTTCCGGGACTACCGCCATGAGCAGTTCTTC. This codes for CASSFRDYRHEQFF.

The V gene is TRBV4-1, the J gene TRBJ1-2, with 8 bases fitting TRBD1. The V gene end was trimmed by 3 bases and the J gene end by 8 bases; junction bases not matched to a gene: 14. The CDR3 is 16 amino acids. CDR1 and CDR2 from the germline V gene are MGHRA and YSYEKL. The CDR3 region has the DNA TGCGCCAGCAGCCAGAAACAGGGGGAACTGTCCGGCGGCTACACCTTC. This gives the protein CASSQKQGELSGGYTF.

The CDR3: CASSGQGLDYGYTF. The CDR3 DNA reads TGTGCCAGCAGTGGTCAGGGGTTGGACTATGGCTACACCTTC. The chain couples TRBV2 to TRBJ1-2; maybe TRBD1 (6 bases). Trimming stripped 4 bases from V and 3 bases from J, with 12 bases between. This CDR3 comprises 14 residues. Germline CDR1 reads SNHLY; CDR2 reads FYNNEI.

Remarks on this clone: At the DNA level, this CDR3 is encoded by other sequences in the same sample as well. The V gene is TRBV5-1, the J gene TRBJ2-5, with 10 nucleotides matching TRBD1. Germline CDR1 is SGHRS and CDR2 is YFSETQ. V shed 6 bases and J 3 bases; nucleotides not matched to a gene: 8. The CDR3 loop spans 15 amino acids. CDR3 sequence (DNA): TGCGCCAGCAAACGGACAGGGGGATCGGAAGAGACCCAGTACTTC. It codes for CASKRTGGSEETQYF.

The rearrangement links TRBV19 to TRBJ2-5, with 10 bases that match TRBD2. The CDR3 has 15 amino acids. Germline CDR1 and CDR2: LNHDA and SQIVND (reference sequence). V shed 5 bases, J shed 2 bases, and the junction held 5 bases outside the gene matches. The CDR3 loop is CASSLLAGGQETQYF. The CDR3 bases are TGTGCCAGTAGTCTATTAGCGGGAGGTCAAGAGACCCAGTACTTC. The full variable domain, completed using reference TRBV19 and TRBJ2-5, is DGGITQSPKYLFRKEGQNVTLSCEQNLNHDAMYWYRQDPGQGLRLIYYSQIVNDFQKGDIAEGYSVSREKKESFPLTVTSAQKNPTAFYLCASSLLAGGQETQYFGPGTRLLVL.

The V gene is TRBV6-2 or TRBV6-3, the J gene TRBJ2-5; 7 nucleotides agree with TRBD2. The CDR3 is made up of 14 amino acids. Germline V lookup: CDR1 MNHEY, CDR2 SVGEGT. After removal of 5 bases from V and 4 bases from J, the junction contained 7 bases not matched to a gene. CDR3 in amino acids: CASSTPLAGETQYF. CDR3 sequence (DNA): TGTGCCAGCAGTACGCCATTAGCGGGAGAGACCCAGTACTTC.

The CDR3 is CSGSVYRFGRNEQFF. CDR3 coding DNA: TGCAGCGGATCCGTGTATAGGTTCGGGAGGAATGAGCAGTTCTTC. The gene calls are TRBV29-1 and TRBJ2-1; 7 nucleotides match TRBD2. With 7 bases clipped from V and 7 bases from J, the junction kept 16 bases outside the gene matches. This CDR3 has 15 amino acids. Per germline, CDR1 SQVTM and CDR2 ANQGSEA.

There are a few counts of this clone. This chain uses TRBV6-2 or TRBV6-3 with TRBJ1-4; 9 nucleotides align to TRBD1. CDR1 MNHEY and CDR2 SVGEGT come from the germline V gene. The CDR3 is 18 amino acids. V gave up 6 bases and J gave up 8 bases; unmatched junction bases: 19. In nucleotides, the CDR3 is TGTGCCAGCAGCCCTATGTTCTTATTACAGGGGGCCTTAGAAAAACTGTTTTTT. This sequence encodes CASSPMFLLQGALEKLFF.

The J gene is TRBJ1-2, the V gene TRBV18, with a tentative D call TRBD1 (6 bases). Trimming removed 2 bases from V and 0 bases from J, with 13 bases in between. Germline CDR1 is KGHSH and CDR2 is LQKENI. The CDR3 has 16 amino acids. The CDR3 nucleotides read TGTGCCAGCTCACCAGACAGGCCACCTTCTAACTATGGCTACACCTTC. Its protein product is CASSPDRPPSNYGYTF.

The V and J genes are TRBV15 and TRBJ2-3; tentative D call: TRBD2 (6 bases). Germline V gene sequence: CDR1 LNHNV, CDR2 YYDKDF (reference sequence). The length of the CDR3 is 15 residues. The V end lost 1 base, the J end lost 1 base, and 9 bases lay between the germline ends. CDR3 in amino acids: CATSRGAGGTDTQYF. The DNA for the CDR3 is TGTGCCACCAGCAGAGGAGCGGGCGGCACAGATACGCAGTATTTT. Full variable domain (outside the CDR3, taken from reference TRBV15 and TRBJ2-3): DAMVIQNPRYQVTQFGKPVTLSCSQTLNHNVMYWYQQKSSQAPKLLFHYYDKDFNNEADTPDNFQSRRPNTSFCFLDIRSPGLGDTAMYLCATSRGAGGTDTQYFGPGTRLTVL.